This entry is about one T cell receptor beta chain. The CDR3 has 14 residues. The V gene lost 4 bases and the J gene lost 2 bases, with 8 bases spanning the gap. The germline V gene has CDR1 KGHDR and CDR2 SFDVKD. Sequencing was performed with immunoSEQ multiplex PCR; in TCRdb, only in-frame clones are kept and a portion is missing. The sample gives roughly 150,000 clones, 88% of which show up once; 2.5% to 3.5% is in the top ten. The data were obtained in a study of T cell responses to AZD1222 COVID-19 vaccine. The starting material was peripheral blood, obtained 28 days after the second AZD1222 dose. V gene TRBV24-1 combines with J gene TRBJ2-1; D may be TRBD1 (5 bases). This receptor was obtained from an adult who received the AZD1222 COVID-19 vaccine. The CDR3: CATSEPTAYNEQFF. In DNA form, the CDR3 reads TGTGCCACCAGTGAACCGACAGCCTACAATGAGCAGTTCTTC.